Listed here are 28 T cell receptor beta chains from one sample, sequenced in a study of shared T cell receptors in the human thymus. Repertoires were generated with immunoSEQ multiplex PCR, while TCRdb's copy carries only in-frame clones and drops some. Of 550,000 to 800,000 clones in the sample, approximately 85% were seen once. This same sample was also taken into another study, of human thymus T cells.

Sequencing was carried out using thymocytes. The receptors derive from a girl in the first two years of life with a congenital heart defect.

The genes are TRBV4-1 and TRBJ1-2; D is unclear. Germline V lookup: CDR1 MGHRA, CDR2 YSYEKL. The CDR3 loop spans 15 amino acids. The V end was cut by 1 base, the J end by 6 bases, with 15 bases between. The CDR3 bases are TGCGCCAGCAGCCAAGTCTCGCGGGGATGGGATGGCTACACCTTC. Translated: CASSQVSRGWDGYTF.

The rearrangement links TRBV7-9 to TRBJ2-2, with 7 nucleotides matching TRBD1. The CDR3 is 13 residues long. Germline V gene sequence: CDR1 SEHNR, CDR2 FQNEAQ (reference sequence). With 7 bases clipped from V and 5 bases from J, the junction kept 4 bases outside the gene matches. Written as DNA, the CDR3 is TGTGCCAGCATTGGGACAGAAACCGGGGAGCTGTTTTTT. Translated, it gives CASIGTETGELFF.

This clone occurred once. The chain couples TRBV4-2 to TRBJ2-5; TRBD1 agrees at 7 bases. Germline CDR1 and CDR2: LGHNA and YNFKEQ. The ends lost 1 base at V and 2 bases at J; junction bases unmatched: 1. CDR3 size: 14 residues. The CDR3 region has the DNA TGTGCCAGCAGCCAAGCCAGGGGGCAAGAGACCCAGTACTTC. Protein sequence: CASSQARGQETQYF.

The chain uses TRBV21-1 and TRBJ1-5. TRBV21-1 is a recognized pseudogene. The CDR3 is made up of 14 amino acids. CDR3 sequence (DNA): TGTGCCAGCAGCAAAAGGCTGAGGAGGCAGCCCCAGCATTTT. This codes for CASSKRLRRQPQHF.

This chain uses TRBV6-5 with TRBJ2-1, with D possibly matching TRBD2 (7 bases). V dropped 6 bases and J dropped 3 bases, with 12 bases sitting between them. Germline V gives CDR1 MNHEY, CDR2 SVGAGI. The CDR3 is 14 amino acids. The CDR3: CASRGGGFYNEQFF. In DNA, the CDR3 is TGTGCCAGCAGGGGAGGGGGGTTCTACAATGAGCAGTTCTTC.

The gene calls are TRBV19 and TRBJ1-1, with TRBD1 as a possible D gene (5 bases). The V and J ends lost 5 bases and 4 bases respectively, with 17 bases between them. The CDR3 sequence is 15 residues long. Germline loops: CDR1 LNHDA, CDR2 SQIVND (reference sequence). CDR3 nucleotide sequence: TGTGCCAGTAGTCCCCCCGGGGCGGGGTTCACTGAAGCTTTCTTT. This sequence encodes CASSPPGAGFTEAFF.

This clone was observed once. The rearrangement joins TRBV2 to TRBJ1-4; TRBD1 matches at 9 bases. The V and J ends lost 4 bases and 5 bases, in that order; junction bases with no gene match: 11. Germline CDR1 SNHLY, CDR2 FYNNEI. The length of the CDR3 is 17 residues. Written as DNA, the CDR3 is TGTGCCAGCAGTGGGCGACACAGGGGGCATCCCAATGAAAAACTGTTTTTT. Translated: CASSGRHRGHPNEKLFF.

This sequence joins TRBV14 and TRBJ2-5; 10 nucleotides agree with TRBD1. Germline values: CDR1 SGHDN, CDR2 FVKESK. This CDR3 contains 15 residues. The V and J ends lost 3 bases and 0 bases, in that order; junction bases with no gene match: 1. CDR3 loop: CASSQDRGYQETQYF. In nucleotides, the CDR3 is TGTGCCAGCAGCCAGGACAGGGGGTACCAAGAGACCCAGTACTTC.

This clone was picked up one time. V gene TRBV19 combines with J gene TRBJ2-5; 8 positions match TRBD1. The CDR3 sequence is 17 residues long. Germline V gives CDR1 LNHDA, CDR2 SQIVND (reference sequence). V lost 1 base to trimming and J lost 0 bases; unmatched junction nucleotides: 7. This chain's CDR3 is CASSIGRGTGNQETQYF. The CDR3 coding sequence is TGTGCCAGTAGTATAGGGAGAGGGACAGGCAACCAAGAGACCCAGTACTTC.

The chain couples TRBV5-6 to TRBJ2-5, with 8 bases matching TRBD1. The germline V gene encodes CDR1 SGHDT and CDR2 YYEEEE. This CDR3 spans 16 amino acids. The J segment lost 5 bases and the V segment lost 1 base, leaving 10 bases of the junction unmatched. For the CDR3, the DNA is TGTGCCAGCAGCTTGACAGGGGGTTCTACTTTGGAGACCCAGTACTTC. The encoded protein is CASSLTGGSTLETQYF.

This chain uses TRBV5-4 with TRBJ2-1; 12 positions match TRBD2. The CDR3 is 19 residues long. V lost 1 base to trimming and J lost 4 bases; unmatched junction nucleotides: 12. Looked up from germline, CDR1 is SGHNT and CDR2 is YYREEE (reference sequence). The CDR3 loop reads CASSLYCLAGGRHYNEQFF. CDR3 nucleotide sequence: TGTGCCAGCAGCTTGTATTGTCTAGCGGGGGGGCGCCATTACAATGAGCAGTTCTTC.

The chain couples TRBV20-1 to TRBJ1-1; possible D gene TRBD1, 6 bases. The CDR3 length is 10 residues. Trimming removed 5 bases from V and 7 bases from J, with 8 bases in between. Germline lookup yields CDR1 DFQATT and CDR2 SNEGSKA (reference sequence). CDR3 amino acids: CSAEDSEAFF. CDR3 DNA: TGCAGTGCTGAGGACAGTGAAGCTTTCTTT.

V is TRBV7-2 and J is TRBJ1-2, with D maybe TRBD1 (5 bases). Looked up from germline, CDR1 is SGHTA and CDR2 is FQGNSA. V lost 3 bases and J 1 base, leaving 9 bases between the germline ends. There are 14 residues in the CDR3. The CDR3 reads CASSFTRDNYGYTF. As DNA, the CDR3 is TGTGCCAGCAGCTTCACCAGGGATAACTATGGCTACACCTTC.

This clone has only one observation. The chain couples TRBV5-5 to TRBJ2-3, with D perhaps TRBD1 (6 bases). V was clipped by 5 bases and J by 1 base, with 17 bases between them. Germline assignment: CDR1 SGHKS and CDR2 YYEKEE (reference sequence). This CDR3 comprises 16 residues. CDR3 nucleotide sequence: TGTGCCAGCAGACTAAGGGACACAGGATGCACAGATACGCAGTATTTT. Protein sequence: CASRLRDTGCTDTQYF.

The V and J genes are TRBV5-1 and TRBJ2-3, with 8 positions matching TRBD1. The CDR3 contains 17 residues. V shed 0 bases, J shed 2 bases, and the junction held 8 bases outside the gene matches. Germline CDR1 and CDR2: SGHRS and YFSETQ. CDR3: CASSLAPQDRDTDTQYF. CDR3 nucleotides: TGCGCCAGCAGCTTGGCCCCGCAGGACAGGGACACAGATACGCAGTATTTT.

The CDR3 nucleotides read TGTGCCAGCAGCCCGGGATACAATGAGCAGTTCTTC. Translation: CASSPGYNEQFF. The chain combines TRBV6-5 with TRBJ2-1, with D perhaps matching TRBD2 (5 bases). There are 12 residues in the CDR3. Germline V lookup: CDR1 MNHEY, CDR2 SVGAGI. Trimming shortened V by 6 bases and J by 4 bases, and 7 bases separated the two germline ends.

V is TRBV18 and J is TRBJ1-2, with D possibly TRBD1 on 6 matching bases. Germline loops: CDR1 KGHSH, CDR2 LQKENI. This CDR3 comprises 14 residues. Trimming took off 6 bases at V and 6 bases at J, with 17 bases between the two ends. The DNA of the CDR3 is TGTGCCAGCTCCCACTCCGGGACACTACATGGCTACACCTTC. Its translation: CASSHSGTLHGYTF. Full variable domain (outside the CDR3, taken from reference TRBV18 and TRBJ1-2): NAGVMQNPRHLVRRRGQEARLRCSPMKGHSHVYWYRQLPEEGLKFMVYLQKENIIDESGMPKERFSAEFPKEGPSILRIQQVVRGDSAAYFCASSHSGTLHGYTFGSGTRLTVV.

The rearrangement joins TRBV25-1 to TRBJ1-1, with D unresolved. CDR1 is MGHDK, CDR2 SYGVNS, per germline. V gave up 2 bases and J gave up 1 base, with 8 bases separating them. This CDR3 is 14 amino acids long. CDR3 nucleotide sequence: TGTGCCAGCAGTGAAGCAACAGCGAACACTGAAGCTTTCTTT. Protein: CASSEATANTEAFF.

V usage is TRBV13 and J usage is TRBJ1-2; 7 bases fit TRBD1. The CDR3 consists of 14 residues. Germline V gene lookup returns CDR1 PRHDT and CDR2 FYEKMQ (reference sequence). J was trimmed by 6 bases and V by 3 bases; bases with no gene match: 7. In DNA form, the CDR3 reads TGTGCCAGCAGCTTTCGACAGGGTTGCGATGGCTACACCTTC. Translating gives CASSFRQGCDGYTF.

The chain uses TRBV19 and TRBJ1-5; 8 bases map to TRBD1. Per germline, CDR1 LNHDA and CDR2 SQIVND (reference sequence). V lost 1 base, J lost 5 bases, and 7 bases stayed unmatched. This CDR3 contains 16 residues. In DNA, the CDR3 is TGTGCCAGTAGTATAGGGACAGGGAAGGAAGATCAGCCCCAGCATTTT. Its protein product is CASSIGTGKEDQPQHF.

The chain is built from TRBV2 and TRBJ1-6; the D is unclear. V lost 7 bases and J lost 6, with 7 bases in between. The CDR3 spans 12 residues. Per germline, CDR1 SNHLY and CDR2 FYNNEI. CDR3 in amino acids: CASNLGNSPLHF. CDR3 nucleotides: TGTGCCAGCAATCTCGGTAATTCACCCCTCCACTTT.

V and J are TRBV12-5 and TRBJ1-1; tentatively, D is TRBD1 (6 bases). V gave up 5 bases and J gave up 6 bases, with 19 bases separating them. Germline CDR1 and CDR2: LGHNT and FRNRAP. This CDR3 region has 15 residues. CDR3 nucleotides: TGTGCTAGTGGTCAACACACAGGGATCCGAGCTGAAGCTTTCTTT. Its translation is CASGQHTGIRAEAFF.

V is TRBV5-1 and J is TRBJ1-6; 11 nucleotides line up with TRBD1. Unmatched junction bases numbered 10, after V lost 2 bases and J lost 9 bases. Germline loops: CDR1 SGHRS, CDR2 YFSETQ. The CDR3 sequence is 17 residues long. Here the CDR3 reads CASSFSGQGAVGSPLHF. In DNA, the CDR3 is TGCGCCAGCAGCTTTAGTGGACAGGGGGCGGTAGGTTCACCCCTCCACTTT.

This clone has a handful of counts. This chain uses TRBV5-4 with TRBJ2-6, with TRBD1 as a possible D gene (5 bases). Germline values: CDR1 SGHNT, CDR2 YYREEE (reference sequence). V was trimmed by 4 bases and J by 0 bases, leaving 14 bases between them. The CDR3 extends over 17 amino acids. In DNA, the CDR3 is TGTGCCAGCAGCGACAGAGGCGAAATCTCTGGGGCCAACGTCCTGACTTTC. Amino acids: CASSDRGEISGANVLTF.

The chain has TRBV20-1 and TRBJ2-1, with TRBD2 as a possible D gene (6 bases). With 8 bases removed from V and 7 bases from J, the gap between germline ends came to 9 bases. This CDR3 region has 10 residues. Germline values: CDR1 DFQATT, CDR2 SNEGSKA (reference sequence). The CDR3 protein is CSLGTNEQFF. The CDR3 nucleotides read TGCAGTCTAGGGACTAATGAGCAGTTCTTC.

The rearrangement links TRBV5-6 to TRBJ1-1; D perhaps matches TRBD1 (6 bases). Trimming took 3 bases from V and 1 from J, leaving 16 bases between them. Germline V gene lookup returns CDR1 SGHDT and CDR2 YYEEEE. This CDR3 contains 16 residues. This chain's CDR3 is CASSSHLRTANTEAFF. CDR3 bases: TGTGCCAGCAGCTCACATTTAAGGACAGCGAACACTGAAGCTTTCTTT.

This clone was detected only once. The chain recombines TRBV5-1 with TRBJ2-2, with a tentative D call TRBD2 (5 bases). Germline CDR1 is SGHRS and CDR2 is YFSETQ. CDR3 length: 17 residues. Trimming took off 5 bases at V and 3 bases at J, with 20 bases between the two ends. CDR3 nucleotide sequence: TGCGCCAGCAGAAATGATAGTCGGGGTATAGACACCGGGGAGCTGTTTTTT. This sequence encodes CASRNDSRGIDTGELFF.

The rearrangement links TRBV15 to TRBJ1-1; 10 positions agree with TRBD1. The CDR3 loop spans 16 amino acids. V gave up 1 base and J gave up 3 bases; unmatched junction bases: 5. Germline loops: CDR1 LNHNV, CDR2 YYDKDF (reference sequence). The CDR3, as DNA: TGTGCCACCAGCAGAGGCGTGGGACAGGGGCACACTGAAGCTTTCTTT. This codes for CATSRGVGQGHTEAFF.